The source of this TCR beta chain is a study of OX40 agonist ivuxolimab in advanced cancers. Clones were read by immunoSEQ multiplex PCR, and TCRdb kept only the in-frame ones, dropping some. Found here are about 85,000 clones, around 86% of them singletons; the top ten hold under 0.35%. The CDR3 sequence is 13 residues long. V was cut by 3 bases and J by 3 bases, with 6 bases left in between. The germline V gene encodes CDR1 SGHAT and CDR2 FQDESV (reference sequence). Baseline, cycle 4 day 1, and cycle 7 day 1 were the blood sampling points. This TCR was sampled from an adult with an advanced solid tumor such as melanoma, head and neck, liver or kidney cancer. Sequenced material: CD4+ or CD8+ T cells sorted from blood, taken in a trial of the OX40 agonist ivuxolimab. J is TRBJ1-3 and V is TRBV11-1, with no clear D. The CDR3 loop reads CASSLGNGNTIYF. Written as DNA, the CDR3 is TGTGCCAGCAGCTTGGGCAATGGAAACACCATATATTTT.